The 32 T cell receptor beta chains in this list originate from one sample, sequenced in a study of cytomegalovirus exposure and HLA in healthy donors (dated by TCRdb to 2016 to 2017). The protocol used for the library was the immunoSEQ multiplex PCR assay. A mixture of 60 forward primers for TCR Vbeta segments and 13 reverse primers for TCR Jbeta segments was used in the multiplex PCR. This is the immuneACCESS table as TCRdb keeps it, with only in-frame sequences that have V and J called. A part of the clones is gone; compared with another copy, unresolved V genes explain less than half, and the rest is unexplained. The sample table shows approximately 150,000 clones, and roughly 80% are seen once. 6.5% to 7.5% of the sample is in the top ten clones. Sequencing input: PBMCs. Source of these receptors: a woman aged 25 to 39 in good health and CMV-seropositive.

This chain links TRBV7-9 with TRBJ2-7, with D perhaps matching TRBD1 (5 bases). Germline V gene sequence: CDR1 SEHNR, CDR2 FQNEAQ (reference sequence). V was trimmed by 5 bases and J by 2 bases, leaving 13 bases between them. The CDR3 is made up of 14 amino acids. CDR3 in amino acids: CASSNEHRPYEQYF. CDR3 nucleotide sequence: TGTGCCAGCAGCAACGAGCACAGGCCCTACGAGCAGTACTTC.

This sequence joins TRBV5-4 and TRBJ2-5; no clear D. V shed 3 bases and J shed 4 bases, with 10 bases lying between them. This CDR3 is 13 amino acids long. The germline V gene encodes CDR1 SGHNT and CDR2 YYREEE (reference sequence). The CDR3 coding sequence is TGTGCCAGCAGCTCAGGAATAGGAGAGACCCAGTACTTC. It encodes CASSSGIGETQYF. Full variable domain (missing parts from reference TRBV5-4 and TRBJ2-5): ETGVTQSPTHLIKTRGQQVTLRCSSQSGHNTVSWYQQALGQGPQFIFQYYREEENGRGNFPPRFSGLQFPNYSSELNVNALELDDSALYLCASSSGIGETQYFGPGTRLLVL.

The chain joins TRBV18 to TRBJ1-1; 7 bases match TRBD1. The CDR3 consists of 15 residues. The V gene's germline CDR1 is KGHSH and CDR2 LQKENI. Trimming at V came to 0 bases and at J to 6 bases, leaving 7 bases not matched to a gene. The CDR3 here is CASSPPSTGNSEAFF. DNA of the CDR3: TGTGCCAGCTCACCACCTTCGACAGGGAATTCTGAAGCTTTCTTT.

The chain couples TRBV9 to TRBJ2-5, with D maybe TRBD2 (6 bases). The CDR3 sequence is 14 residues long. Trimming shortened V by 0 bases and J by 2 bases, and 8 bases separated the two germline ends. Germline CDR1 SGDLS, CDR2 YYNGEE. The CDR3 nucleotides read TGTGCCAGCAGCGTAGTTGGAGGGCAAGAGACCCAGTACTTC. Translation gives CASSVVGGQETQYF.

The J gene is TRBJ2-2, the V gene TRBV7-9; D remains unclear. The CDR3 is 12 residues long. Germline CDR1 SEHNR, CDR2 FQNEAQ (reference sequence). Trimming took off 5 bases at V and 9 bases at J, with 10 bases between the two ends. DNA of the CDR3: TGTGCCAGCAGCAACTACGAGAGGGAGCTGTTTTTT. This sequence encodes CASSNYERELFF.

CDR3: CASSLLSGGALNTQYF. The CDR3 DNA reads as TGTGCCAGCAGCTTATTGAGCGGGGGGGCGTTGAATACGCAGTATTTT. This rearrangement joins TRBV7-8 to TRBJ2-3, with 10 nucleotides matching TRBD2. V trimming: 2 bases; J trimming: 7 bases; junction bases outside the gene matches: 9. Germline V lookup: CDR1 SGHVS, CDR2 FQNEAQ. This CDR3 contains 16 residues.

The chain employs TRBV7-2 and TRBJ1-2; D may be TRBD1 (6 bases). Germline CDR1 is SGHTA and CDR2 is FQGNSA. Trimming cost V 3 bases and J 9 bases, with 17 bases left between them. This CDR3 comprises 14 residues. The CDR3 sequence is CASSLSPFTGSYTF. The DNA of the CDR3 is TGTGCCAGCAGCTTGAGCCCATTTACAGGGAGCTACACCTTC.

In this sample, this clone turned up a few times. The chain couples TRBV19 to TRBJ1-3; no reliable D call. CDR1 LNHDA and CDR2 SQIVND come from the germline V gene (reference sequence). The CDR3 contains 11 residues. Deletions cut 8 bases from V and 11 bases from J, with 13 bases between. CDR3 sequence (DNA): TGTGCCAGTGGTCTCGAGAACGCCATATATTTT. This translates into CASGLENAIYF.

The chain carries TRBV19 and TRBJ1-5; 8 bases agree with TRBD1. The CDR3 contains 15 residues. The V gene's germline CDR1 is LNHDA and CDR2 SQIVND (reference sequence). V lost 3 bases to trimming and J lost 4 bases; unmatched junction nucleotides: 5. CDR3 residues: CASSMGQGANQPQHF. The CDR3 DNA reads as TGTGCCAGTAGTATGGGCCAGGGGGCAAATCAGCCCCAGCATTTT.

The chain uses TRBV7-2 and TRBJ1-2; 8 positions match TRBD1. This CDR3 is built from 18 residues. CDR1 is SGHTA, CDR2 FQGNSA, per germline. V lost 0 bases to trimming and J lost 5 bases; unmatched junction nucleotides: 14. CDR3 sequence reads: CASSLAGSRGQIWYGYTF. In DNA, the CDR3 is TGTGCCAGCAGCTTAGCCGGATCCAGGGGGCAGATTTGGTATGGCTACACCTTC.

The chain combines TRBV4-3 with TRBJ1-4, with a possible D match to TRBD1 (5 bases). CDR1 is LGHNA and CDR2 is YSLEER in the germline V gene. The V end was cut by 0 bases, the J end by 16 bases, with 18 bases between. This CDR3 has 14 amino acids. The CDR3 region is CASSQDWEGRYQFF. In nucleotides, the CDR3 is TGCGCCAGCAGCCAAGATTGGGAGGGGAGGTACCAGTTTTTT.

In its sample, this clone was seen a few times. The rearrangement uses TRBV18 and TRBJ2-7; 8 positions match TRBD1. The germline V gene encodes CDR1 KGHSH and CDR2 LQKENI. The CDR3 totals 17 residues. The J segment lost 2 bases and the V segment lost 6 bases, leaving 15 bases of the junction unmatched. CDR3 DNA: TGTGCCAGCTCCCCCAGCCAGGGGGCTTACTCTACCTACGAGCAGTACTTC. It encodes CASSPSQGAYSTYEQYF.

This clone has just one count. The chain recombines TRBV6-5 with TRBJ1-6; D not certain. The germline V and J ends were trimmed by 0 bases and 9 bases, with 12 bases remaining between them. Germline assignment: CDR1 MNHEY and CDR2 SVGAGI. There are 15 residues in the CDR3. The CDR3 sequence: CASSYSAVSGSPLHF. CDR3 nucleotide sequence: TGTGCCAGCAGTTACTCCGCGGTATCTGGTTCACCCCTCCACTTT.

The chain has TRBV6-5 and TRBJ2-1, with D perhaps matching TRBD2 (7 bases). V was pared by 9 bases and J by 8 bases, with 17 bases between. The CDR3 loop spans 13 amino acids. Germline-derived CDR1 and CDR2 are MNHEY and SVGAGI. The CDR3 coding sequence is TGTGCCAGAAGGGGGGGGGCGAGAGATGAGCAGTTCTTC. Translated: CARRGGARDEQFF.

This chain uses TRBV5-8 with TRBJ2-5, with TRBD1 identical over 9 bases. The CDR3 consists of 17 residues. Trimming took 3 bases from V and 4 from J; bases not matched to a gene: 13. Germline values: CDR1 SGHTS, CDR2 YDEGEE. The CDR3 coding sequence is TGTGCCAGCAGCTCCGGGACAGGGATAATGATGCGAGAGACCCAGTACTTC. It encodes CASSSGTGIMMRETQYF.

V is TRBV5-4 and J is TRBJ2-7; tentatively, D is TRBD1 (6 bases). V lost 0 bases, J lost 4 bases, and 14 bases lay in between. CDR1 and CDR2 from the germline V gene are SGHNT and YYREEE (reference sequence). The CDR3 extends over 15 amino acids. CDR3 sequence: CASSLGPAGAYEQYF. CDR3 DNA: TGTGCCAGCAGCTTGGGACCGGCAGGGGCATACGAGCAGTACTTC.

This chain joins TRBV2 and TRBJ2-7; D is unresolved. Trimming removed 4 bases from V and 1 base from J, with 11 bases in between. Germline-derived CDR1 and CDR2 are SNHLY and FYNNEI. The CDR3 covers 14 residues. CDR3 residues: CASSGHIQSYEQYF. As DNA, the CDR3 is TGTGCCAGCAGTGGCCATATTCAGTCCTACGAGCAGTACTTC.

This sequence joins TRBV4-3 and TRBJ2-1, with D tentatively TRBD1 (8 bases). Germline values: CDR1 LGHNA, CDR2 YSLEER. Trimming removed 1 base at V and 5 bases at J, with 18 bases between. This CDR3 has 17 amino acids. CDR3 coding DNA: TGCGCCAGCAGCCAAGCGATACAGGGGGGGGGCCACAATGAGCAGTTCTTC. This codes for CASSQAIQGGGHNEQFF.

This clone was counted a single time. V is TRBV6-1 and J is TRBJ1-4; D is ambiguous. The CDR3 is 13 amino acids. With 2 bases removed from V and 8 bases from J, the gap between germline ends came to 9 bases. The germline CDR1 and CDR2 sequences are MNHNS and SASEGT. The CDR3 sequence: CASSEKGEEKLFF. The CDR3 DNA sequence: TGTGCCAGCAGTGAAAAGGGAGAGGAAAAACTGTTTTTT.

V and J are TRBV19 and TRBJ1-3; TRBD1 aligns across 9 bases. The CDR3 has 15 amino acids. The V segment lost 11 bases and the J segment 0 bases; nucleotides outside the gene matches: 8. The germline V gene has CDR1 LNHDA and CDR2 SQIVND (reference sequence). CDR3 nucleotide sequence: TGTGCCTGTTCGACAGGGGGTTTCTCTGGAAACACCATATATTTT. Amino acids: CACSTGGFSGNTIYF.

The genes are TRBV6-1 and TRBJ1-5; no reliable D call. The V and J ends lost 5 bases and 1 base respectively, with 6 bases between them. The CDR3 length is 13 residues. Looked up from germline, CDR1 is MNHNS and CDR2 is SASEGT. CDR3 in amino acids: CASSISSNQPQHF. The CDR3 DNA sequence: TGTGCCAGCAGTATATCGAGCAATCAGCCCCAGCATTTT.

A single count supports this clone. The chain is built from TRBV20-1 and TRBJ1-2; a weak D match, TRBD1 (5 bases). The ends were cut back, 0 bases at V and 6 bases at J, with 5 bases in the middle. The CDR3 extends over 11 amino acids. CDR1 and CDR2 from the germline V gene are DFQATT and SNEGSKA (reference sequence). CDR3 nucleotide sequence: TGCAGTGCTAGAGACAGGGATGGCTACACCTTC. Its protein product is CSARDRDGYTF.

The genes are TRBV5-1 and TRBJ1-2; D possibly corresponds to TRBD1 (6 bases). Germline CDR1 reads SGHRS; CDR2 reads YFSETQ. The CDR3 consists of 16 residues. Trimming took off 6 bases at V and 6 bases at J, with 24 bases between the two ends. The CDR3 DNA reads TGCGCCAGCATGCTTCCCGGGACGGGAAAGGGGGATGGCTACACCTTC. Protein sequence: CASMLPGTGKGDGYTF.

The V gene is TRBV30, the J gene TRBJ1-2; D unclear. This CDR3 region has 13 residues. Trimming left V 2 bases short and J 6 bases short, with 13 bases between. From germline, CDR1 is GTSNPN and CDR2 SVGIG (reference sequence). DNA for the CDR3: TGTGCCTGGAGTTCGAGTGTTGCTGATGGCTACACCTTC. Residues: CAWSSSVADGYTF.

The chain links TRBV7-2 to TRBJ2-1, with TRBD2 identical over 10 bases. Germline CDR1 SGHTA, CDR2 FQGNSA. There are 16 residues in the CDR3. The V segment lost 6 bases and the J segment 1 base; nucleotides outside the gene matches: 6. The CDR3 loop is CASSPIAGGSYNEQFF. The CDR3 nucleotides read TGTGCCAGCAGTCCCATAGCGGGGGGTTCCTACAATGAGCAGTTCTTC.

V is TRBV5-6 and J is TRBJ2-1, with a weak D call TRBD1 (6 bases). V was pared by 3 bases and J by 8 bases, with 9 bases between. CDR1 is SGHDT and CDR2 is YYEEEE in the germline V gene. The CDR3 is made up of 12 amino acids. The CDR3 region is CASSSQGHEQFF. In DNA form, the CDR3 reads TGTGCCAGCAGCTCGCAGGGGCATGAGCAGTTCTTC.

The chain carries TRBV2 and TRBJ2-4; a possible D gene is TRBD2 (6 bases). Germline V lookup: CDR1 SNHLY, CDR2 FYNNEI. CDR3 length: 16 residues. Trimming took off 0 bases at V and 8 bases at J, with 17 bases between the two ends. In nucleotides, the CDR3 is TGTGCCAGCAGTGAAGCTACCGCGTCCGGGAGACACATTCAGTACTTC. This encodes CASSEATASGRHIQYF. Full variable domain (rest looked up from reference TRBV2 and TRBJ2-4): EPEVTQTPSHQVTQMGQEVILRCVPISNHLYFYWYRQILGQKVEFLVSFYNNEISEKSEIFDDQFSVERPDGSNFTLKIRSTKLEDSAMYFCASSEATASGRHIQYFGAGTRLSVL.

The chain links TRBV4-1 to TRBJ2-3, with D uncertain. Germline V gene lookup returns CDR1 MGHRA and CDR2 YSYEKL. There are 12 residues in the CDR3. V was pared by 0 bases and J by 5 bases, with 3 bases between. CDR3 DNA: TGCGCCAGCAGCCAAGATAGAGATACGCAGTATTTT. Translation gives CASSQDRDTQYF.

This clone is a singleton in its sample. The chain employs TRBV29-1 and TRBJ1-3; D unclear. V dropped 4 bases and J dropped 5 bases, with 12 bases sitting between them. The CDR3 has 13 residues. The germline CDR1 and CDR2 sequences are SQVTM and ANQGSEA. The CDR3 DNA reads as TGCAGCGTTGCTGCCGGCGGCCGAAACACCATATATTTT. Translated, it gives CSVAAGGRNTIYF.

The chain carries TRBV18 and TRBJ1-1; 11 bases agree with TRBD1. Germline V gene data show CDR1 as KGHSH and CDR2 as LQKENI. V lost 1 base, J lost 3 bases, and 4 bases stayed unmatched. This CDR3 spans 16 amino acids. The CDR3 DNA reads TGTGCCAGCTCACCACGGACAGGGGGCTCGGACACTGAAGCTTTCTTT. It is translated as CASSPRTGGSDTEAFF.

This clone occurred a few times. The chain carries TRBV5-6 and TRBJ1-1, with 7 bases lining up with TRBD1. Looked up from germline, CDR1 is SGHDT and CDR2 is YYEEEE. V trimming: 7 bases; J trimming: 3 bases; junction bases outside the gene matches: 6. The CDR3 has 13 amino acids. CDR3 sequence reads: CASVIQGHTEAFF. DNA of the CDR3: TGTGCCAGCGTAATACAGGGGCACACTGAAGCTTTCTTT.

The rearrangement joins TRBV9 to TRBJ1-6; TRBD1 is a possible D gene (6 bases). The CDR3 loop spans 14 amino acids. Trimming stripped 0 bases from V and 9 bases from J, with 10 bases between. The germline CDR1 and CDR2 sequences are SGDLS and YYNGEE. The CDR3 sequence: CASSVEGGGSPLHF. The CDR3 DNA is TGTGCCAGCAGCGTAGAAGGGGGGGGTTCACCCCTCCACTTT.